The following is a TCR beta chain sequence with its context. The target antigen is unknown. Measured with immunoSEQ multiplex PCR; TCRdb has only the in-frame clones, and not every one. This table holds tens of thousands of clones, over 65% found once. Upon completion of under eleven days in culture, CD4+ T cells were isolated. These data belong to a study of vaccination effects on CD4 cells after COVID-19. From germline, CDR1 is SGHTA and CDR2 FQGNSA. The CDR3 loop spans 16 amino acids. V shed 5 bases and J 2 bases; nucleotides not matched to a gene: 10. General study points: Healthy vaccine recipients' vaccine-induced clones were almost all SARS-CoV-2 mono-reactive.

The chain is built from TRBV7-2 and TRBJ2-3, with 7 bases fitting TRBD1. The TCR comes from a human donor who received a COVID-19 vaccine. This sample comprised CD4+ T cells from PBMCs cultured without peptide, obtained before COVID-19 vaccination. The CDR3 DNA reads TGTGCCAGCAGCCACCGGGACAGCCGATACACAGATACGCAGTATTTT. It yields the protein CASSHRDSRYTDTQYF.